This TCR beta chain was identified during a study of blood T cell repertoires in COVID-19. Study processing details: Reference gene primer amplification yielded estimated nucleated cell counts. Assay used: immunoSEQ multiplex PCR; TCRdb lists only in-frame clones, some missing. D and trimming were read from the DNA, whereas the V and J calls and clone size are those reported in that table. The top ten hold approximately 7.7% of the sample, which has fewer than 200,000 clones, approximately 84% seen once. The CDR3 covers 15 residues. The J gene is TRBJ1-1, the V gene TRBV21-1; the D call TRBD1 from the table was never checked on the DNA. TRBV21-1 corresponds to a pseudogene. The source is a middle-aged man who had recovered from COVID-19. Sequencing input: peripheral blood. This CDR3 is CASSKEEQGRPEAFF. CDR3 nucleotides: TGTGCCAGCAGCAAAGAGGAGCAGGGGCGCCCTGAAGCTTTCTTT.